This TCR beta chain originates from a study of coeliac disease. The study, taken as a whole, reports: Active celiac intraepithelial and lamina propria samples had lower TRB and TRG clonality than control samples. Unbiased detection of gliadin-specific T cells was judged not feasible with this approach.

Measured with immunoSEQ multiplex PCR; TCRdb has only the in-frame clones, and not every one. This sample carries about 3,400 clones, approximately 70% of them seen once, and the ten largest clones take around a sixth. Comments on this clone: The antigen is unknown.

Specimen: intraepithelial lymphocytes from the gut. The source of this sequence is a man younger than 35 with celiac disease on a gluten-free diet.

The CDR3 bases are TGTGCCAGCAGCCAAGACAGGGTCGGCTCACCCCTCCACTTT. Amino acids: CASSQDRVGSPLHF. The rearrangement links TRBV4-2 to TRBJ1-6; D may be TRBD1 (5 bases). V lost 0 bases, J lost 10 bases, and 10 bases lay in between. CDR1 is LGHNA and CDR2 is YNFKEQ in the germline V gene. This CDR3 is 14 amino acids long.